A selection of T cell receptor beta chains follows, all from one sample in a study of blood T cell repertoires in COVID-19. Libraries were prepared by immunoSEQ multiplex PCR; TCRdb keeps only in-frame clonotypes and omits some of them. The sample gives fewer than 300,000 clones, over 75% of which show up once; around 10% is in the top ten. What was sequenced was peripheral blood. These receptors were collected from a man aged 45-60 years with COVID-19, enrolled during active disease. Each CDR3 is given with its conserved first and last residue. A D gene is named only where the DNA matches it firmly. Clone size, where shown, is once, few, many, or a class for clones that have expanded.

size,V,J,D,length,DNA,CDR3
-,TRBV11-2,TRBJ2-7,TRBD2,18,TGTGCCAGCAGACCCAGGGGCTCGCTAGCGGGAGATACGTACGAGCAGTACTTC,CASRPRGSLAGDTYEQYF
-,TRBV5-4,TRBJ2-1,TRBD1,15,TGTGCCAGCAGCTCGCGAGTGGGACAGTACAATGAGCAGTTCTTC,CASSSRVGQYNEQFF
-,TRBV14,TRBJ2-3,TRBD1,16,TGTGCCAGCAGCCCAGTTGACAGGGTTTCGGGAGATACGCAGTATTTT,CASSPVDRVSGDTQYF
-,TRBV2,TRBJ2-5,TRBD1,15,TGTGCCAGCACTCGGGACAGGGGGCCGGAAGAGACCCAGTACTTC,CASTRDRGPEETQYF
-,TRBV12-3/TRBV12-4,TRBJ1-2,-,13,TGTGCCAGCAGTTTTGTTTCGAGGGCCGGCTACACCTTC,CASSFVSRAGYTF
-,TRBV7-9,TRBJ2-7,-,14,TGTGCCAGCAGCCAGAACGGGGGGCTTCACGAGCAGTACTTC,CASSQNGGLHEQYF
-,TRBV29-1,TRBJ2-7,-,12,TGCAACCTAGGACAGCCAACCTACGAGCAGTACTTC,CNLGQPTYEQYF
-,TRBV11-2,TRBJ2-7,TRBD2,16,TGTGCCAGCAGCTTAGCGACGAGCGGGAGAGGCAGCGAGCAGTACTTC,CASSLATSGRGSEQYF
-,TRBV6-4,TRBJ2-1,TRBD2,15,TGTGCCAGCAGTGTTCAGCGGGGGGGCAGGGATGAGCAGTTCTTC,CASSVQRGGRDEQFF
-,TRBV2,TRBJ2-7,-,15,TGTGCCAGCCGCCCAACCTACAGGGAAGGTGTCGAGCAGTACTTC,CASRPTYREGVEQYF
-,TRBV30,TRBJ1-1,-,13,TGTGCCTGGGGCGACGGGGTGAGCACTGAAGCTTTCTTT,CAWGDGVSTEAFF
once,TRBV18,TRBJ2-1,TRBD1,14,TGTGCCAGCTCACCTGGGACAGGAATTGGAGAGCAGTTCTTC,CASSPGTGIGEQFF
-,TRBV29-1,TRBJ2-1,TRBD2,13,TGCAGCGTTGTGAAACTAGCGGGAGATGAGCAGTTCTTC,CSVVKLAGDEQFF
few,TRBV27,TRBJ1-6,-,14,TGTGCCAGCAGTTTACCCGGTGATAATTCACCCCTCCACTTT,CASSLPGDNSPLHF
once,TRBV19,TRBJ1-4,TRBD1,14,TGTGCCAGTAGCGAACAGGGGGCAGGCGAAAAACTGTTTTTT,CASSEQGAGEKLFF
-,TRBV6-5,TRBJ2-1,TRBD1,14,TGTGCCAGCAGAACGACAGGGGGTCCAAATGAGCAGTTCTTC,CASRTTGGPNEQFF
once,TRBV5-1,TRBJ2-7,-,12,TGCGCCAGCACGAAGGACAGCTACGAGCAGTACTTC,CASTKDSYEQYF
-,TRBV6-1,TRBJ1-6,TRBD1,14,TGTGCCAGCAGGGAAACAGGGGGCGGTTCACCCCTCCACTTT,CASRETGGGSPLHF
-,TRBV7-6,TRBJ2-2,TRBD1,17,TGTGCCAGCAGCTTGGAAGACAGGGCCCTCAACACCGGGGAGCTGTTTTTT,CASSLEDRALNTGELFF
-,TRBV18,TRBJ2-5,-,13,TGTGCCAGCTCACCGATGACAGAAGAGACCCAGTACTTC,CASSPMTEETQYF
-,TRBV9,TRBJ2-7,TRBD2,16,TGTGCCAGCAGCGTAGCTGACGGGAGGTTAGCCTACGAGCAGTACTTC,CASSVADGRLAYEQYF
-,TRBV5-1,TRBJ1-6,-,15,TGCGCCAGCAGCTTGGGACAATTTAATAATTCACCCCTCCACTTT,CASSLGQFNNSPLHF
-,TRBV7-9,TRBJ2-7,-,16,TGTGCCAGCAGCTTACTGGGAGGTCGCCGAACCTACGAGCAGTACTTC,CASSLLGGRRTYEQYF
-,TRBV24-1,TRBJ2-6,TRBD1,17,TGTGCCACCAGTGAACCACAGGGGGCGGCTGGGGCCAACGTCCTGACTTTC,CATSEPQGAAGANVLTF
-,TRBV29-1,TRBJ2-1,TRBD2,14,TGCAGCGTGGATAGCGGGGGGTTCTACAATGAGCAGTTCTTC,CSVDSGGFYNEQFF
-,TRBV11-2,TRBJ1-6,TRBD1,14,TGTGCCAGCAGCCGGGACAGACTTAATTCACCCCTCCACTTT,CASSRDRLNSPLHF
-,TRBV19,TRBJ2-1,-,14,TGTGCCACACAGACAGGCGGCTCCTACAATGAGCAGTTCTTC,CATQTGGSYNEQFF
-,TRBV7-2,TRBJ2-1,-,12,TGTGCCAGCAGCTTGGTGACAACGAGGCAGTTCTTC,CASSLVTTRQFF
-,TRBV5-1,TRBJ1-2,TRBD1,14,TGCGCCAGCAGCACAGGGGGGAAAAACTATGGCTACACCTTC,CASSTGGKNYGYTF
-,TRBV9,TRBJ1-4,TRBD1,14,TGTGCCAGCAGCGCAAGGACAGGTAGCGGAAAACTGTTTTTT,CASSARTGSGKLFF
-,TRBV10-2,TRBJ2-1,TRBD2,13,TGCGCCAGCTCGGCTAGCGGGAGCAATGAGCAGTTCTTC,CASSASGSNEQFF
-,TRBV4-2,TRBJ2-7,-,12,TGTGCCAGCAGCGTAGAAAACTACGAGCAGTACTTC,CASSVENYEQYF
-,TRBV19,TRBJ1-1,-,16,TGTGCCAGTAGTTTCCACGCGGACAAGCCGAACACTGAAGCTTTCTTT,CASSFHADKPNTEAFF
-,TRBV2,TRBJ2-3,-,14,TGTGCCAGCTGTGGACGGGGGAGCGCAGATACGCAGTATTTT,CASCGRGSADTQYF
-,TRBV6-1,TRBJ2-4,TRBD2,13,TGTGCCAGCAGTGAAGGGACTAGGGGCATTCAGTACTTC,CASSEGTRGIQYF
-,TRBV5-1,TRBJ2-2,-,13,TGCGCCAGCAGCACACAAAACACCGGGGAGCTGTTTTTT,CASSTQNTGELFF
-,TRBV6-1,TRBJ2-7,TRBD2,16,TGTGCCAGCAGTGAAAATATCCTAGCGGGAGTCTACGAGCAGTACTTC,CASSENILAGVYEQYF
-,TRBV7-3,TRBJ2-5,TRBD2,15,TGTGCCAGCAGCTTAACTAGCGGGAGTCAAGAGACCCAGTACTTC,CASSLTSGSQETQYF
-,TRBV5-1,TRBJ1-2,TRBD1,15,TGCGCCAGCAGCTTGCCGGGACAGGGGACGGATGGCTACACCTTC,CASSLPGQGTDGYTF
once,TRBV19,TRBJ1-4,-,15,TGTGCCAGTAGTAAGGGTCCGGGGGGAGAAGAAAAACTGTTTTTT,CASSKGPGGEEKLFF
-,TRBV5-6,TRBJ2-1,TRBD2,16,TGTGCCAGCAGCACCCACCCCGGCGGGAGGATTGTTGAGCAGTTCTTC,CASSTHPGGRIVEQFF
-,TRBV19,TRBJ1-1,TRBD1,13,TGTGCCAGACAGGGACAGGGGAACACTGAAGCTTTCTTT,CARQGQGNTEAFF
-,TRBV28,TRBJ1-5,-,14,TGTGCCAGCACTTTGACACATAGCAATCAGCCCCAGCATTTT,CASTLTHSNQPQHF
once,TRBV28,TRBJ2-1,-,15,TGTGCCAGCAGCCGCCCAGGCGGGATATACAATGAGCAGTTCTTC,CASSRPGGIYNEQFF
-,TRBV10-2,TRBJ2-7,TRBD2,15,TGCGCCAGCAGTGACCGGACTAGCACCCACTACGAGCAGTACTTC,CASSDRTSTHYEQYF
-,TRBV15,TRBJ2-3,TRBD2,17,TGTGCCACCAGCAGGCTACTAGCGGGAGGGCCGGGAGATACGCAGTATTTT,CATSRLLAGGPGDTQYF
-,TRBV12-3/TRBV12-4,TRBJ2-7,TRBD1,13,TGTGCCAGCAGTTTGGGTCGGACAGGGTTGCAGTACTTC,CASSLGRTGLQYF
-,TRBV19,TRBJ1-4,-,15,TGTGCCAGTCGTAACGGACAGACGACTAATGAAAAACTGTTTTTT,CASRNGQTTNEKLFF